The 4 T cell receptor beta chains below all came from one sample that was sequenced in a study of PD-1 blockade in mismatch repair-deficient tumors. Libraries were prepared by immunoSEQ multiplex PCR; TCRdb keeps only in-frame clonotypes and omits some of them. The table has approximately 50,000 clones, around 82% seen once. The starting material was peripheral blood, obtained 4 weeks after starting pembrolizumab. The source of these receptors is an adult with mismatch repair-deficient cancer.

The chain employs TRBV5-1 and TRBJ1-1; D possibly corresponds to TRBD1 (5 bases). Germline V gene data show CDR1 as SGHRS and CDR2 as YFSETQ. The V gene lost 2 bases and the J gene lost 3 bases, with 8 bases spanning the gap. CDR3 length equals 13 residues. CDR3 residues: CASSLMGDTEAFF. In DNA form, the CDR3 reads TGCGCCAGCAGCTTAATGGGGGACACTGAAGCTTTCTTT.

The rearrangement links TRBV5-1 to TRBJ2-3, with 7 bases matching TRBD2. The CDR3 has 15 residues. The trim removed 4 bases at V and 2 bases at J, leaving 7 bases unmatched. Germline V gene sequence: CDR1 SGHRS, CDR2 YFSETQ. The CDR3 spells CASSRQSGVTDTQYF. In nucleotides, the CDR3 is TGCGCCAGCAGCCGTCAGAGCGGGGTCACAGATACGCAGTATTTT.

The rearrangement links TRBV11-2 to TRBJ2-5, with D perhaps TRBD1 or TRBD2 (5 bases each). Trimming took 5 bases from V and 5 from J, leaving 18 bases between them. The CDR3 loop spans 15 amino acids. Germline V gives CDR1 SGHAT, CDR2 FQNNGV. CDR3 residues: CASSLSNAGTETQYF. The CDR3 DNA reads TGTGCCAGCAGCCTTTCGAATGCAGGGACGGAGACCCAGTACTTC. Using reference TRBV11-2 and TRBJ2-5 for the parts outside the CDR3, the full variable domain is EAGVAQSPRYKIIEKRQSVAFWCNPISGHATLYWYQQILGQGPKLLIQFQNNGVVDDSQLPKDRFSAERLKGVDSTLKIQPAKLEDSAVYLCASSLSNAGTETQYFGPGTRLLVL.

The chain combines TRBV9 with TRBJ2-1, with 8 bases matching TRBD1. The CDR3 is 16 amino acids. The V and J ends lost 0 bases and 7 bases, in that order; junction bases with no gene match: 9. The germline V gene has CDR1 SGDLS and CDR2 YYNGEE. The CDR3 protein is CASSVGRDRKPNEQFF. The CDR3 nucleotides are TGTGCCAGCAGCGTAGGACGGGACAGGAAGCCAAATGAGCAGTTCTTC.